Listed below are T cell receptor beta chains from one sample, sequenced in a study of blood T cell repertoires in COVID-19. Assay used: immunoSEQ multiplex PCR; TCRdb lists only in-frame clones, some missing. The sample holds approximately 130,000 clones, roughly four fifths seen once. Source material: peripheral blood. The receptors originated from a human donor in a cohort sampled during active COVID-19. CDR3s include the opening cysteine and the closing phenylalanine or tryptophan.

j_call	v_call	cdr3_aa
TRBJ1-4	TRBV5-1	CASSLVGATNEKLFF
TRBJ2-1	TRBV6-5	CASTLGDEQFF
TRBJ1-1	TRBV5-4	CASSLVTRVGTEAFF
TRBJ2-7	TRBV29-1	CSVPGTGDGEQYF
TRBJ1-5	TRBV19	CASSFWTGGVGNQPQHF
TRBJ2-2	TRBV2	CASRDRLLPAKGTGELFF
TRBJ2-7	TRBV9	CASSPGGSSYEQYF
TRBJ1-6	TRBV2	CASSVGRPLSQALHF
TRBJ1-6	TRBV5-1	CASSLTKGDIGFDSPLHF
TRBJ1-1	TRBV5-5	CASSLNSFGEAFF
TRBJ1-6	TRBV5-5	CASSFSPTDSTNSPLHF
TRBJ1-1	TRBV3-1/TRBV3-2	CASSAVYTEAFF
TRBJ2-7	TRBV5-1	CASSTGTRGEQYF
TRBJ2-7	TRBV7-9	CASSILQGSYEQYF
TRBJ1-2	TRBV2	CASSGQGGTYGYTF
TRBJ2-1	TRBV5-4	CASSFLLAGDNEQFF
TRBJ1-2	TRBV29-1	CSVGREGRDGYTF
TRBJ2-7	TRBV5-4	CASSSGKPYEQYF
TRBJ2-3	TRBV14	CASSQGTSNTQYF
TRBJ1-2	TRBV7-9	CASSPTGYGYTF
TRBJ2-7	TRBV27	CASRVSGSYEQYF
TRBJ2-1	TRBV9	CASSVVASGGFNEQFF
TRBJ2-5	TRBV28	CASSLAGTHPGETQYF
TRBJ1-3	TRBV15	CATRGGSGNTIYF
TRBJ1-2	TRBV6-6	CASSSGANYGYTF
TRBJ2-1	TRBV19	CATQQGYNEQFF
TRBJ1-6	TRBV27	CASSLRTAGDSPLHF
TRBJ1-5	TRBV29-1	CSVGPGPNQPQHF
TRBJ2-6	TRBV5-1	CASSLSRATSGANVLTF
TRBJ2-1	TRBV7-8	CASSLGGLGTESYNEQFF
TRBJ1-6	TRBV29-1	CSVASAGVNSPLHF
TRBJ1-1	TRBV5-1	CASSPGDRNTEAFF
TRBJ2-1	TRBV5-1	CASSSTSGVSSYNEQFF
TRBJ2-5	TRBV5-1	CASSLESLAGLTQYF
TRBJ2-1	TRBV11-2	CASSPLSGGAYNEQFF